The T cell receptor (beta chain) under discussion was sequenced for a study of blood T cell repertoires in COVID-19. Data came from immunoSEQ multiplex PCR; TCRdb stores just in-frame clones and leaves some out. Of nearly 110,000 clones detected, around 90% appear once; the ten largest clones hold approximately 1.3%. The CDR3 covers 19 residues. Per germline, CDR1 LGHNA and CDR2 YSLEER. J gave up 7 bases and V 1 base, and 15 bases lay outside the gene matches. The sequence came from a woman aged 25 to 45 with acute or convalescent COVID-19. The chain combines TRBV4-3 with TRBJ1-6, with TRBD1 matching 8 bases. Input material: peripheral blood. The CDR3 nucleotides read TGCGCCAGCAGCCAAGTGTTGGCAGGGGGCTGGTCGGTGAATTCACCCCTCCACTTT. Protein product: CASSQVLAGGWSVNSPLHF.